The table lists the clone carrying this TCR beta chain with many counts. Its antigen remains unidentified. Via MiXCR, TCRdb re-called the PCR reads. The sample carries about 53,000 clones, 20% recorded once. These data belong to a study of metastatic and nonmetastatic thyroid tumors. Points from the study as a whole: It was reportedly found that TCR beta diversity was significantly higher in malignant thyroid tumors than in benign nodules, a difference seen in both blood and tumor samples.

The CDR3 contains 13 residues. Germline V gene lookup returns CDR1 DFQATT and CDR2 SNEGSKA (reference sequence). V shed 5 bases, J shed 4 bases, and the junction held 7 bases outside the gene matches. No treatment of any kind had been given to any patient before thyroid surgery. Sequenced: blood. This chain joins TRBV20-1 and TRBJ2-7, with TRBD1 identical over 8 bases. The source is a female donor with papillary thyroid cancer or a benign thyroid nodule (not recorded which). Some clones in this sample may be carry-over from other donors' samples. CDR3 sequence reads: CSAVGQGRYEQYF. The CDR3 DNA reads TGCAGTGCTGTCGGACAGGGTCGGTACGAGCAGTACTTC.